Shown below are 9 T cell receptor beta chains from a single sample sequenced in a study of identical twins. TCRdb re-called the 5' RACE reads through MiXCR, storing one row per CDR3 protein. The sample shows over 500,000 distinct CDR3 sequences, less than 25% of them seen only once. Separately, the same data were catalogued under a study of T cells expressing NK-cell markers.

The sequenced sample consisted of CD4+ T cells sorted from blood. Every receptor here comes from a woman in her late teens or twenties in good health.

The gene calls are TRBV6-5 and TRBJ1-4; D remains unclear. The CDR3 loop spans 11 amino acids. Germline assignment: CDR1 MNHEY and CDR2 SVGAGI. Trimming took 6 bases from V and 8 from J, leaving 7 bases between them. The CDR3 reads CASRGREKLFF. CDR3 coding DNA: TGTGCCAGCAGAGGCCGGGAAAAACTGTTTTTT.

In this sample, this clonotype turned up a few times. The chain uses TRBV5-1 and TRBJ2-3; TRBD2 might be the D (6 bases). The CDR3 runs to 13 residues. CDR1 and CDR2 (germline): SGHRS, YFSETQ. The V gene lost 6 bases and the J gene lost 2 bases, with 10 bases spanning the gap. The CDR3 sequence is CASMRGITDTQYF. Here the CDR3 DNA reads TGCGCCAGCATGCGGGGTATCACAGATACGCAGTATTTT.

This clonotype was seen a few times. J is TRBJ1-4 and V is TRBV20-1; 7 bases line up with TRBD1. The CDR3 length is 13 residues. Trimming at V came to 4 bases and at J to 8 bases, leaving 7 bases not matched to a gene. Germline CDR1 and CDR2: DFQATT and SNEGSKA (reference sequence). The CDR3 region is CSATGGFEEKLFF. The DNA for the CDR3 is TGCAGTGCTACAGGGGGGTTTGAGGAAAAACTGTTTTTT.

This clonotype was seen more than once but under ten times. The V call is TRBV20-1, the J call TRBJ1-2; no clear D. The CDR3 is 12 residues long. CDR1 DFQATT and CDR2 SNEGSKA come from the germline V gene (reference sequence). V was clipped by 2 bases and J by 6 bases, with 10 bases between them. The CDR3 DNA reads TGCAGTGCTAGACAGCAGACCCATGGCTACACCTTC. This gives the protein CSARQQTHGYTF.

The chain employs TRBV7-2 and TRBJ2-7; 11 bases are a match to TRBD1. The CDR3 consists of 15 residues. The germline gives CDR1 SGHTA, CDR2 FQGNSA. Trimming cost V 8 bases and J 6 bases; bases outside gene matches: 12. The CDR3 DNA reads TGTGCCAGCGGCCCGGACAGGGGGCCACCGGGCGAGCAGTACTTC. This codes for CASGPDRGPPGEQYF. Complete variable domain (other parts from reference TRBV7-2 and TRBJ2-7): GAGVSQSPSNKVTEKGKDVELRCDPISGHTALYWYRQSLGQGLEFLIYFQGNSAPDKSGLPSDRFSAERTGGSVSTLTIQRTQQEDSAVYLCASGPDRGPPGEQYFGPGTRLTVT.

The chain joins TRBV12-3 or TRBV12-4 to TRBJ2-1; 9 bases align to TRBD2. With 5 bases clipped from V and 5 bases from J, the junction kept 7 bases outside the gene matches. This CDR3 region has 15 residues. CDR3 sequence: CASSRERGANNEQFF. CDR3 in DNA: TGTGCCAGCAGTCGAGAGCGGGGGGCCAACAATGAGCAGTTCTTC.

The chain employs TRBV15 and TRBJ2-3, with D possibly matching TRBD1 (6 bases). CDR1 is LNHNV and CDR2 is YYDKDF in the germline V gene (reference sequence). The length of the CDR3 is 12 residues. Trimming shortened V by 3 bases and J by 9 bases, and 10 bases separated the two germline ends. This CDR3 is CATSSTGLTQYF. The CDR3 DNA is TGTGCCACCAGCAGTACAGGGCTCACGCAGTATTTT. The full variable domain, its missing parts supplied by reference TRBV15 and TRBJ2-3, is DAMVIQNPRYQVTQFGKPVTLSCSQTLNHNVMYWYQQKSSQAPKLLFHYYDKDFNNEADTPDNFQSRRPNTSFCFLDIRSPGLGDTAMYLCATSSTGLTQYFGPGTRLTVL.

This clonotype turned up a few times. The rearrangement uses TRBV12-3 or TRBV12-4 and TRBJ1-1, with unresolved D. The V and J ends lost 5 bases and 1 base respectively, with 14 bases between them. This CDR3 is 15 amino acids long. CDR3 in amino acids: CASSPRSRSNTEAFF. For the CDR3, the DNA is TGTGCCAGCAGTCCCCGAAGTCGGTCGAACACTGAAGCTTTCTTT.

Regarding this clonotype: This is likely a read error, given that the CDR3 carries no conserved phenylalanine or tryptophan at its end. The DNA is left out, because the CDR3 cannot be placed on it with certainty; the CDR3 is given as TCRdb lists it. This chain connects TRBV5-1 to TRBJ2-3; the table assigns TRBD1, which was not confirmed against the DNA. The germline V gene encodes CDR1 SGHRS and CDR2 YFSETQ. The CDR3 is 12 amino acids in total, end residues counted. This chain's CDR3 is CASSLEGQVRAL.